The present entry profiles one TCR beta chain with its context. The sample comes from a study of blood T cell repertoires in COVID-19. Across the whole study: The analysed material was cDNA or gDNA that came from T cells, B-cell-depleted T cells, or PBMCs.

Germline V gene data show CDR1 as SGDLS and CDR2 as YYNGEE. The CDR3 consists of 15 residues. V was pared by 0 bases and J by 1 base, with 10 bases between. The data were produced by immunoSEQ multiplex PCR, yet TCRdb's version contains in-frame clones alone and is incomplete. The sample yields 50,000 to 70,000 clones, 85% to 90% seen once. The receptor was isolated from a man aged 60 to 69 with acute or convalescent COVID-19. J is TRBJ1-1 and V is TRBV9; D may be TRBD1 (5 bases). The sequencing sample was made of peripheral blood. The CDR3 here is CASSVDPQGNTEAFF. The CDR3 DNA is TGTGCCAGCAGCGTAGATCCCCAGGGGAACACTGAAGCTTTCTTT.